Each of the 21 T cell receptor beta chains below was sequenced from the same sample in a study of early T cells in non-severe SARS-CoV-2 infection. In TCRdb, the 5' RACE reads were re-called with MiXCR into one record per CDR3 protein. This sample yields about 130,000 distinct CDR3 sequences, of which just under 15% are seen a single time; less than 25% belongs to the top ten. The sequenced material came from whole blood. The receptors here all came from an adult who was a healthcare worker with PCR-confirmed SARS-CoV-2 infection or an uninfected control (not recorded which).

The chain combines TRBV4-1 with TRBJ2-2; D remains ambiguous. CDR3 size: 15 residues. The V end lost 8 bases, the J end lost 0 bases, and 13 bases lay between the germline ends. Per germline, CDR1 MGHRA and CDR2 YSYEKL. The CDR3 loop reads CASGIGLANTGELFF. CDR3 DNA sequence: TGCGCCAGCGGGATCGGGCTAGCGAACACCGGGGAGCTGTTTTTT.

There are a few counts of this clonotype. This chain links TRBV29-1 with TRBJ2-5; 9 bases align to TRBD1. The ends lost 8 bases at V and 5 bases at J; junction bases unmatched: 9. The germline V gene encodes CDR1 SQVTM and CDR2 ANQGSEA. The CDR3 totals 13 residues. Here the CDR3 DNA reads TGCAGCTCCCGGACAGGGGAATGGGAGACCCAGTACTTC. This sequence encodes CSSRTGEWETQYF.

This chain connects TRBV12-3 or TRBV12-4 to TRBJ2-7; D gene uncertain. V dropped 7 bases and J dropped 4 bases, with 14 bases sitting between them. The CDR3 runs to 13 residues. CDR3 nucleotides: TGTGCCAGCACCCTAAGAGACGGATACGAGCAGTACTTC. Translated: CASTLRDGYEQYF.

This clonotype was recorded a few times. The chain uses TRBV11-2 and TRBJ2-1, with 7 positions matching TRBD2. The germline V gene has CDR1 SGHAT and CDR2 FQNNGV. This CDR3 has 13 amino acids. V lost 1 base, J lost 15 bases, and 9 bases stayed unmatched. In nucleotides, the CDR3 is TGTGCCAGCAGCTTAGGGGGACTAACGCCTTTGTTCTTC. This gives the protein CASSLGGLTPLFF.

V and J are TRBV20-1 and TRBJ2-1, with 8 bases lining up with TRBD2. CDR1 is DFQATT and CDR2 is SNEGSKA in the germline V gene (reference sequence). The length of the CDR3 is 18 residues. V was clipped by 2 bases and J by 0 bases; unmatched bases: 12. The CDR3 region is CSARSGAGARSSYNEQFF. In DNA, the CDR3 is TGCAGTGCTAGATCGGGAGCGGGGGCCCGAAGCTCCTACAATGAGCAGTTCTTC.

This clonotype was found a few times. The chain couples TRBV10-3 to TRBJ1-1, with no clear D. The CDR3 is 13 amino acids. The germline V and J ends were trimmed by 10 bases and 0 bases, with 12 bases remaining between them. Germline V gives CDR1 ENHRY, CDR2 SYGVKD. CDR3 coding DNA: TGTGCCAGCGGACCCGAATTGAACACTGAAGCTTTCTTT. It codes for CASGPELNTEAFF.

J is TRBJ2-3 and V is TRBV5-4, with TRBD2 matching 13 bases. The germline V gene encodes CDR1 SGHNT and CDR2 YYREEE (reference sequence). V lost 4 bases to trimming and J lost 2 bases; unmatched junction nucleotides: 4. The CDR3 sequence is 16 residues long. The CDR3 is CASSRTSGGTTDTQYF. The CDR3 DNA reads as TGTGCCAGCAGCCGGACTAGCGGGGGAACCACAGATACGCAGTATTTT.

The CDR3 bases are TGTGCCAGCAGTACTGCAGGGGGCAAATATGGCTACACCTTC. Translated, it gives CASSTAGGKYGYTF. V usage is TRBV12-3 or TRBV12-4 and J usage is TRBJ1-2; 8 nucleotides agree with TRBD1. The CDR3 sequence is 14 residues long. Trimming took 5 bases from V and 5 from J; bases not matched to a gene: 7.

This CDR3 is CASRLTVYEQYF. In DNA form, the CDR3 reads TGTGCCAGCAGGCTAACCGTCTACGAGCAGTACTTC. The chain links TRBV6-1 to TRBJ2-7, with D uncertain. This CDR3 spans 12 amino acids. V dropped 6 bases and J dropped 3 bases, with 9 bases sitting between them. The V gene's germline CDR1 is MNHNS and CDR2 SASEGT.

The chain has TRBV11-2 and TRBJ2-1; maybe TRBD1 (6 bases). Per the germline V gene, CDR1 is SGHAT and CDR2 is FQNNGV. This CDR3 is built from 12 residues. Trimming stripped 6 bases from V and 9 bases from J, with 12 bases between. This CDR3 is CASSPQGLEQFF. Here the CDR3 DNA reads TGTGCCAGCAGTCCTCAGGGGCTTGAGCAGTTCTTC.

This clonotype was seen just once. The chain couples TRBV12-3 or TRBV12-4 to TRBJ2-5; TRBD2 aligns across 8 bases. V lost 5 bases and J lost 5; bases outside the gene matches: 7. The CDR3 is 14 amino acids. As DNA, the CDR3 is TGTGCCAGCAGTGCCGGGGGGGCCGGGGAGACCCAGTACTTC. It is translated as CASSAGGAGETQYF.

The J gene is TRBJ1-5, the V gene TRBV7-9; D unclear. Trimming pared 4 bases from V and 7 bases from J, leaving 14 bases between. Germline V CDR1 and CDR2: SEHNR, FQNEAQ (reference sequence). This CDR3 spans 14 amino acids. This chain's CDR3 is CASSSSPAGQPQHF. The CDR3 nucleotides are TGTGCCAGCAGCTCAAGCCCGGCTGGGCAGCCCCAGCATTTT.

This clonotype was recorded many times. This rearrangement joins TRBV19 to TRBJ2-2; 8 bases map to TRBD1. The ends lost 6 bases at V and 3 bases at J; junction bases unmatched: 3. This CDR3 contains 14 residues. The V gene's germline CDR1 is LNHDA and CDR2 SQIVND (reference sequence). CDR3 sequence (DNA): TGTGCCAGTAGCCAGACAGGGGACACCGGGGAGCTGTTTTTT. Translated: CASSQTGDTGELFF.

The rearrangement links TRBV7-3 to TRBJ1-1, with D perhaps matching TRBD1 (6 bases). The V gene's germline CDR1 is SGHTA and CDR2 FQGTGA. The CDR3 extends over 13 amino acids. V gave up 1 base and J gave up 6 bases, with 9 bases separating them. CDR3 amino acids: CASSLMPGAEAFF. CDR3 sequence (DNA): TGTGCCAGCAGCTTAATGCCAGGGGCTGAAGCTTTCTTT.

The chain recombines TRBV5-6 with TRBJ2-3, with 11 bases aligning to TRBD2. The CDR3 has 16 residues. Per germline, CDR1 SGHDT and CDR2 YYEEEE. V was clipped by 3 bases and J by 2 bases; unmatched bases: 5. The CDR3 spells CASSWGTSGFTDTQYF. For the CDR3, the DNA is TGTGCCAGCAGCTGGGGGACTAGCGGATTCACAGATACGCAGTATTTT.

About this clonotype itself: Relative to the germline gene, one junction end is altered; a read error may explain this. This CDR3 reads CASSLAGGVNEQFF. In DNA, the CDR3 is TGTGCCAGCAGTCTAGCGGGGGGCGTGAATGAGCAGTTCTTC. The V gene is TRBV12-3 or TRBV12-4, the J gene TRBJ2-1, with TRBD2 matching over 11 bases. The CDR3 loop spans 14 amino acids.

The chain couples TRBV6-6 to TRBJ2-1, with 7 bases identical to TRBD2. The CDR3 has 14 amino acids. J was trimmed by 7 bases and V by 5 bases; bases with no gene match: 8. Germline V CDR1 and CDR2: MNHNY, SVGAGI (reference sequence). The CDR3 DNA is TGTGCCAGCAGTCGGACGGGGGGACTAAATGAGCAGTTCTTC. This codes for CASSRTGGLNEQFF.

The CDR3 reads CSAQVVYEQYF. The CDR3 DNA follows: TGCAGTGCCCAGGTAGTGTACGAGCAGTACTTC. The rearrangement uses TRBV20-1 and TRBJ2-7; D remains unclear. Per the germline V gene, CDR1 is DFQATT and CDR2 is SNEGSKA (reference sequence). CDR3 length equals 11 residues. The V end lost 6 bases, the J end lost 4 bases, and 10 bases lay between the germline ends.

The V and J genes are TRBV6-6 and TRBJ1-2; D unresolved. The length of the CDR3 is 11 residues. CDR1 is MNHNY and CDR2 is SVGAGI in the germline V gene (reference sequence). Trimming stripped 7 bases from V and 3 bases from J, with 6 bases between. The DNA for the CDR3 is TGTGCCAGCAAGGCTGACTATGGCTACACCTTC. Protein: CASKADYGYTF.

Many counts were recorded for this clonotype. As DNA, the CDR3 is TGCGCCAGCAGCCCGGAGGGTGTGGGGTTGGAGACCCAGTACTTC. It translates to CASSPEGVGLETQYF. The chain couples TRBV5-1 to TRBJ2-5, with D tentatively TRBD2 (6 bases). V lost 4 bases and J 5 bases, leaving 18 bases between the germline ends. The CDR3 contains 15 residues. CDR1 is SGHRS and CDR2 is YFSETQ in the germline V gene.

This clonotype has more than one count but fewer than ten. The rearrangement joins TRBV6-5 to TRBJ1-4; D unresolved. V was trimmed by 6 bases and J by 8 bases, leaving 16 bases between them. This CDR3 is built from 14 residues. Germline CDR1 reads MNHEY; CDR2 reads SVGAGI. CDR3 loop: CASSLVSMGEKLFF. The CDR3 DNA follows: TGTGCCAGCAGCCTCGTTAGCATGGGGGAAAAACTGTTTTTT.